This T cell receptor (beta chain) came from a study of T cells in Graves' hyperthyroidism and ophthalmopathy. Study-wide results and limits: Most thyroid clonotypes expanded above 0.001 were also detected in blood.

In its sample, this clonotype was seen many times. The antigen is unknown. RNA transcripts yielded amplified TCR beta CDR3 regions. In the first-round RT-PCR of the TCR CDR3, the HTBI primer set was used. In TCRdb, the multiplex PCR reads were re-called with MiXCR into one record per CDR3 protein. Among a few hundred thousand distinct CDR3 sequences listed, roughly 14% were seen once. The germline V and J ends were trimmed by 3 bases and 4 bases, with 18 bases remaining between them. The CDR3 spans 17 residues. Looked up from germline, CDR1 is LGHDT and CDR2 is YNNKEL (reference sequence). The chain couples TRBV3-1 to TRBJ2-2, with a tentative D call TRBD2 (6 bases). The sample consisted of blood. The clonotype comes from a woman aged 40 to 50 with Graves' hyperthyroidism that later progressed to Graves' ophthalmopathy. Here the CDR3 reads CASSQTRPGVGTGELFF. As DNA, the CDR3 is TGTGCCAGCAGCCAGACCCGACCGGGAGTAGGCACCGGGGAGCTGTTTTTT.